Following are 7 T cell receptor beta chains from one sample sequenced in a study of T cells in women clearing cervical HPV infection. TCRdb's copy holds only in-frame clones and misses some; the assay was immunoSEQ multiplex PCR. There are approximately 35,000 clones in the sample, with 1.7% held by the top ten. Sequenced input: blood buffy coat. These receptors were collected from a woman aged 18 to 75 with a cervical HPV16 infection that either progressed to CIN3+ or cleared (not recorded which).

In the case of this clone: One end of the junction varies from germline; a read error may be responsible. Sequencing ends 3 residues short of the CDR3 end; the germline J gene provides the rest. The V and J genes are TRBV4-2 and TRBJ2-7; D gene unclear. This CDR3 is 17 amino acids long. CDR1 is LGHNA, CDR2 YNFKEQ, per germline. The CDR3 DNA, read in part, is TGCGCCAGCAGCCACGCACTCGCAGGAAACTTAGCCTACGAG. Its protein product is CASSHALAGNLAYE. The CDR3 in its entirety is CASSHALAGNLAYEQYF.

As regards this clone: Germline and junction disagree at one end, which may indicate a read error. The CDR3 end lies 3 residues beyond the end of the read and is filled in from the germline J gene. The chain couples TRBV20-1 to TRBJ2-7, with 11 positions matching TRBD2. Germline lookup yields CDR1 DFQATT and CDR2 SNEGSKA (reference sequence). The CDR3 extends over 15 amino acids. This CDR3 reads CSARTGTSGSSEQYF. Incomplete CDR3 DNA: TGCAGTGCCCGTACCGGGACTAGCGGTTCCTCCGAG.

Concerning this clone: Coverage ceases 3 residues before the CDR3 finishes, and the germline J gene fills in the end. The J gene is TRBJ1-4, the V gene TRBV20-1; 7 bases fit TRBD1. The CDR3 has 11 residues. After removal of 3 bases from V and 8 bases from J, the junction contained 0 bases not matched to a gene. Germline V gene sequence: CDR1 DFQATT, CDR2 SNEGSKA (reference sequence). The CDR3 loop is CSARGQEKLFF. CDR3 DNA, as far as it was read: TGCAGTGCTAGGGGACAGGAAAAA.

Partial CDR3 DNA: TGTGCCATCAGTGAAGGTACAGGGGGAACTGGAAACACC. This translates into CAISEGTGGTGNT. The whole CDR3 reads CAISEGTGGTGNTIYF. This rearrangement joins TRBV10-3 to TRBJ1-3, with 8 bases that match TRBD1. Coverage ceases 3 residues before the CDR3 finishes, and the germline J gene fills in the end. Germline V gives CDR1 ENHRY, CDR2 SYGVKD. V lost 3 bases, J lost 2 bases, and 6 bases stayed unmatched. The CDR3 sequence is 16 residues long.

CDR3 sequence: CASSRLGNDYTF. The covered CDR3 bases are TGTGCCAGCAGTAGGCTGGGCAATGAC. The chain links TRBV2 to TRBJ1-2; D is undetermined. From the germline J gene comes the end of the CDR3, since the read stops 3 residues before it. Germline V gene data show CDR1 as SNHLY and CDR2 as FYNNEI. CDR3 length: 12 residues.

The CDR3 protein is CASSAGGPDTQYF. Partial CDR3 DNA: TGTGCCAGCAGTGCAGGGGGCCCCGATACG. The genes are TRBV2 and TRBJ2-3; 8 bases align to TRBD1. The CDR3 end is not reached by the read, which stops 3 residues before it; the germline J gene fills it in. With V trimmed by 4 bases and J by 6 bases, 3 bases remained unmatched. Germline CDR1 is SNHLY and CDR2 is FYNNEI. CDR3 length: 13 residues.

For this clone: The sequenced fragment ends 3 residues before the CDR3 boundary, so the rest is inferred from the germline J gene. The V gene is TRBV6-1, the J gene TRBJ1-5; 8 nucleotides match TRBD1. CDR3 length equals 15 residues. V gave up 0 bases and J gave up 6 bases; unmatched junction bases: 4. The germline V gene encodes CDR1 MNHNS and CDR2 SASEGT. CDR3 amino acids: CASSEAQGASQPQHF. The sequenced part of the CDR3 DNA is TGTGCCAGCAGTGAAGCGCAGGGGGCAAGTCAGCCC.